This T cell receptor (beta chain) came from a study of OX40 agonist ivuxolimab in advanced cancers. Regarding the study in general: Ivuxolimab, which targeted the costimulatory receptor OX40 (CD134), was an agonistic, fully human IgG2 monoclonal antibody. The paper covers the monotherapy dose-escalation part of the phase I ivuxolimab trial, which included N of about 56 patients. Prior anti-PD-1, anti-PD-L1 or anti-CTLA-4 therapy was permitted, and checkpoint inhibitors had been received by around 40% of dose-escalation patients. Intravenous ivuxolimab was administered to patients every 2 weeks at six dose levels: 0.01, 0.1, 0.3, 1.5, 3 and 10 mg/kg. Among the 50 to 55 dose-escalation patients, around 19 had hepatocellular carcinoma, about 15 melanoma, 9 renal cell carcinoma and 9 head and neck cancer. Three dose-escalation patients achieved partial responses, one with hepatocellular carcinoma and two with cutaneous melanoma. In the dose-escalation cohort, around four fifths of patients were male, and the mean age was approximately 55 years, with a range of about 23 to 85. The point of sequencing TCRbeta in the periphery was to test whether ivuxolimab changed TCR sequence diversity and drove clonal T-cell expansion.

The study at large found these results: Which antigens the clonally expanded peripheral T cells were specific for was not determined. Low levels of normalized T-cell clonal expansion were also seen in some nonresponding patients. In the 0.1-3.0 mg/kg groups, partial responders had among the lowest normalized peripheral clonal expansion, particularly in CD8+ T cells. On average, CD8+ T cells showed more expanded clones than CD4+ T cells after ivuxolimab. At doses of 0.1 to 3.0 mg/kg, clonal expansion of both CD4+ and CD8+ blood T cells was observed from baseline to week 6.

Regarding this clone: Its antigen remains undetermined. No base-level quality is on record; no much larger clone is a single base apart.

Trimming removed 1 base from V and 1 base from J; the gene matches leave 8 bases unexplained. From cysteine to phenylalanine, the CDR3 is 17 amino acids long. Only the CDR3 region is kept as DNA, spanning 51 bases read in frame from base 1. The germline V gene (reference sequence) gives CDR1 as GTSNPN and CDR2 as SVGIG. For sequencing of the TCRbeta CDR3 region, genomic DNA was extracted from the sorted cells. The immunoSEQ Assay was used for sequencing of TCRbeta CDR3 regions. Not all clones reach the TCRdb copy of this immuneACCESS table, which keeps in-frame sequences only. Checked studies attribute under half of the gap to unresolved V genes and leave the rest unexplained. For this sample the table gives over 60,000 clones, of which about 89% were detected only once. Clones ranked in the top ten supply roughly 2% of the sample. The trial excluded patients who had a history of autoimmune disease or were on systemic immunosuppression. Peripheral blood for TCR sequencing was drawn from every dose cohort at baseline, at cycle 4 day 1 and at cycle 7 day 1. The samples were drawn from a first-in-human, open-label, multicenter phase I dose-escalation trial of ivuxolimab. Adults with locally advanced or metastatic head and neck squamous cell, hepatocellular, melanoma or renal cell carcinoma were enrolled in the trial. Before TCR sequencing, CD4+ T cells and CD8+ T cells from peripheral blood were sorted into separate populations.

Recombination joined TRBV30 with TRBJ1-4; 8 bases in between match TRBD1. This TCR was sampled from an adult with an advanced solid tumor such as melanoma, head and neck, liver or kidney cancer. The sequenced sample was CD4+ or CD8+ T cells sorted from blood, obtained in a trial of the OX40 agonist ivuxolimab. The nucleotide sequence is TGTGCCTGGAGTGGACCAGGGGGCTCGGGAACTAATGAAAAACTGTTTTTT. This sequence encodes CAWSGPGGSGTNEKLFF.